These 30 T cell receptor beta chains originate from one sample sequenced in a study of T cell responses to AZD1222 COVID-19 vaccine. Here immunoSEQ multiplex PCR was the method, and the copy in TCRdb shows in-frame clones only, minus some. This sample yields around 150,000 clones, of which about 90% are seen a single time; under 1.2% belongs to the top ten. Sample: peripheral blood, taken 28 days after the second AZD1222 dose. These receptors all come from an adult who received the AZD1222 COVID-19 vaccine.

In this sample, this clone turned up a few times. The chain employs TRBV4-2 and TRBJ2-1; TRBD2 matches 11 bases. The CDR3 contains 19 residues. Germline CDR1 and CDR2: LGHNA and YNFKEQ. Losses at the gene ends were 2 bases for V and 0 bases for J; bases not matched to a gene: 9. The CDR3 region has the DNA TGTGCCAGCAGCCAAAGTTGGACTAGCGGGTCTAGCTCCTACAATGAGCAGTTCTTC. Translated: CASSQSWTSGSSSYNEQFF.

This clone was seen a single time. The rearrangement joins TRBV29-1 to TRBJ1-2; TRBD1 matches at 7 bases. This CDR3 has 14 residues. Germline CDR1 is SQVTM and CDR2 is ANQGSEA. V was clipped by 7 bases and J by 1 base; unmatched bases: 9. CDR3 sequence (DNA): TGCAGCGCCAGATTGACAGGGCTTAACTATGGCTACACCTTC. It specifies CSARLTGLNYGYTF.

The J gene is TRBJ1-1, the V gene TRBV1; the listed D gene, TRBD1, was not tested against the DNA. TRBV1 is an annotated pseudogene. CDR3 size: 15 residues. CDR3 DNA sequence: TGCACCAGCAGTCTCCCTGCTATGGGGCCTATGGGAGCTTTCTTT. Translation gives CTSSLPAMGPMGAFF.

The chain combines TRBV6-2 or TRBV6-3 with TRBJ1-5, with D maybe TRBD1 (5 bases). The CDR3 is made up of 16 amino acids. Germline CDR1 MNHEY, CDR2 SVGEGT. V lost 3 bases, J lost 6 bases, and 18 bases lay in between. The CDR3 region has the DNA TGTGCCAGCAGTTATTACGTCGCAGGGAAGGGTCAGCCCCAGCATTTT. This codes for CASSYYVAGKGQPQHF.

This sequence joins TRBV7-7 and TRBJ2-7; 9 bases map to TRBD1. Germline-derived CDR1 and CDR2 are SSHAT and FNYEAQ (reference sequence). With V trimmed by 5 bases and J by 6 bases, 5 bases remained unmatched. This CDR3 is built from 13 residues. The CDR3 loop reads CASSTGTGREQYF. The CDR3 DNA reads TGTGCCAGCAGCACCGGGACAGGGCGCGAGCAGTACTTC.

The chain links TRBV6-5 to TRBJ2-7; 7 bases match TRBD1. The germline gives CDR1 MNHEY, CDR2 SVGAGI. V was pared by 6 bases and J by 3 bases, with 5 bases of the junction left unmatched. There are 13 residues in the CDR3. In DNA form, the CDR3 reads TGTGCCAGCAGGCAGGGGGTACACTACGAGCAGTACTTC. Protein: CASRQGVHYEQYF.

The V gene is TRBV25-1, the J gene TRBJ1-1, with no clear D. The germline V and J ends were trimmed by 3 bases and 11 bases, with 13 bases remaining between them. Germline V gene lookup returns CDR1 MGHDK and CDR2 SYGVNS. CDR3 size: 12 residues. The CDR3 protein is CASSDSWRRAFF. The CDR3 region has the DNA TGTGCCAGCAGTGATAGCTGGCGGCGGGCTTTCTTT.

This clone was seen just once. The CDR3: CASSDRTVENTIYF. The CDR3 DNA sequence: TGCGCCAGCAGTGATAGGACAGTGGAAAACACCATATATTTT. V is TRBV10-2 and J is TRBJ1-3; TRBD1 might be the D (6 bases). V was shortened by 3 bases and J by 6 bases, with 12 bases between the two germline ends. Germline V gene sequence: CDR1 WSHSY, CDR2 SAAADI. The CDR3 covers 14 residues.

The rearrangement uses TRBV9 and TRBJ1-6; D gene uncertain. The CDR3 totals 15 residues. Germline V CDR1 and CDR2: SGDLS, YYNGEE. The V gene lost 0 bases and the J gene lost 8 bases, with 12 bases spanning the gap. The CDR3 sequence is CASSVGEFRDSPLHF. The CDR3 DNA reads TGTGCCAGCAGCGTAGGGGAGTTTCGGGATTCACCCCTCCACTTT.

The chain links TRBV4-1 to TRBJ2-5; 10 bases agree with TRBD1. CDR1 MGHRA and CDR2 YSYEKL come from the germline V gene. V trimming: 0 bases; J trimming: 5 bases; junction bases outside the gene matches: 6. There are 16 residues in the CDR3. CDR3 sequence reads: CASSQDWGQGLETQYF. The CDR3 DNA reads as TGCGCCAGCAGCCAAGATTGGGGACAGGGGTTGGAGACCCAGTACTTC.

The gene calls are TRBV11-2 and TRBJ1-5; D is unclear. Germline V CDR1 and CDR2: SGHAT, FQNNGV. The V and J ends lost 8 bases and 0 bases respectively, with 11 bases between them. The CDR3 contains 14 residues. CDR3 in amino acids: CASADGVSNQPQHF. The CDR3 DNA sequence: TGTGCCAGCGCAGACGGGGTTAGCAATCAGCCCCAGCATTTT.

This rearrangement joins TRBV19 to TRBJ1-2; D gene uncertain. Trimming removed 1 base from V and 4 bases from J, with 7 bases in between. The germline V gene has CDR1 LNHDA and CDR2 SQIVND (reference sequence). This CDR3 spans 13 amino acids. DNA of the CDR3: TGTGCCAGTAGTATAGGAGGTACCTATGGCTACACCTTC. This codes for CASSIGGTYGYTF.

The chain joins TRBV6-4 to TRBJ2-5; the D is unclear. CDR3 length equals 12 residues. CDR1 is MRHNA and CDR2 is SNTAGT in the germline V gene. V dropped 5 bases and J dropped 7 bases, with 11 bases sitting between them. This CDR3 reads CASSQDPGTQYF. CDR3 nucleotide sequence: TGTGCCAGCAGTCAGGACCCGGGGACCCAGTACTTC.

The rearrangement links TRBV5-4 to TRBJ1-1; D is undetermined. The CDR3 spans 13 residues. V lost 0 bases and J lost 1, with 4 bases in between. Germline CDR1 and CDR2: SGHNT and YYREEE (reference sequence). DNA for the CDR3: TGTGCCAGCAGCTTGGGTGCGAACACTGAAGCTTTCTTT. This sequence encodes CASSLGANTEAFF.

The chain has TRBV5-1 and TRBJ1-5; possible D gene TRBD1, 5 bases. The CDR3 runs to 15 residues. The ends were cut back, 4 bases at V and 0 bases at J, with 11 bases in the middle. CDR1 is SGHRS, CDR2 YFSETQ, per germline. CDR3 nucleotide sequence: TGCGCCAGCAGCACCGGGACGGATAGCAATCAGCCCCAGCATTTT. Amino acids: CASSTGTDSNQPQHF.

This chain connects TRBV2 to TRBJ1-1; D might be TRBD1 (5 bases). Per the germline V gene, CDR1 is SNHLY and CDR2 is FYNNEI. V shed 2 bases and J shed 7 bases, with 8 bases lying between them. This CDR3 spans 12 amino acids. CDR3 in DNA: TGTGCCAGCAGTGAAAAGGGGTATGAAGCTTTCTTT. This translates into CASSEKGYEAFF.

This chain uses TRBV5-5 with TRBJ2-3, with D perhaps matching TRBD1 or TRBD2 (5 bases each). V shed 1 base and J shed 2 bases, with 14 bases lying between them. The CDR3 spans 16 residues. From germline, CDR1 is SGHKS and CDR2 YYEKEE (reference sequence). CDR3 nucleotides: TGTGCCAGCAGCTTGTCTCCGGGACGATTCACAGATACGCAGTATTTT. As protein: CASSLSPGRFTDTQYF.

The chain recombines TRBV6-4 with TRBJ2-3; 8 nucleotides agree with TRBD1. From germline, CDR1 is MRHNA and CDR2 SNTAGT. V dropped 7 bases and J dropped 5; count of bases not matched to a gene: 5. The CDR3 totals 13 residues. The chain's CDR3 is CASTRQGRDTQYF. The CDR3, as DNA: TGTGCCAGCACCCGACAGGGGAGAGATACGCAGTATTTT.

Here the CDR3 DNA reads TGTGCCAGTAGTATAGTTAGCGGGGGGCCCGGGTACAATGAGCAGTTCTTC. Translated, it gives CASSIVSGGPGYNEQFF. The chain recombines TRBV19 with TRBJ2-1; TRBD2 aligns across 10 bases. V was pared by 1 base and J by 4 bases, with 7 bases of the junction left unmatched. The CDR3 length is 17 residues. Per the germline V gene, CDR1 is LNHDA and CDR2 is SQIVND (reference sequence).

This clone came up once. This chain uses TRBV11-2 with TRBJ2-5; no reliable D call. Trimming cost V 1 base and J 2 bases, with 5 bases left between them. The CDR3 is 13 amino acids. Germline values: CDR1 SGHAT, CDR2 FQNNGV. The CDR3 here is CASSLGGQETQYF. CDR3 nucleotides: TGTGCCAGCAGCTTAGGGGGTCAAGAGACCCAGTACTTC.

This chain connects TRBV18 to TRBJ1-1, with D possibly TRBD1 on 5 matching bases. Trimming removed 3 bases at V and 3 bases at J, with 11 bases between. Germline CDR1 is KGHSH and CDR2 is LQKENI. The CDR3 extends over 14 amino acids. CDR3 DNA sequence: TGTGCCAGCTCACCGGGACCGCGGGACACTGAAGCTTTCTTT. This codes for CASSPGPRDTEAFF.

The chain carries TRBV30 and TRBJ1-6, with a weak D call TRBD1 (6 bases). The CDR3 loop spans 13 amino acids. Germline loops: CDR1 GTSNPN, CDR2 SVGIG (reference sequence). V was clipped by 6 bases and J by 8 bases, with 14 bases between them. The CDR3 region is CACDRSQDSPLHF. The CDR3 DNA reads as TGTGCCTGTGACAGGTCCCAGGATTCACCCCTCCACTTT.

The V gene is TRBV10-2, the J gene TRBJ1-5; D is ambiguous. The CDR3 consists of 14 residues. Germline-derived CDR1 and CDR2 are WSHSY and SAAADI. V was trimmed by 1 base and J by 0 bases, leaving 4 bases between them. The CDR3 DNA sequence: TGCGCCAGCAGTGAGTACATTAGCAATCAGCCCCAGCATTTT. As protein: CASSEYISNQPQHF.

For the CDR3, the DNA is TGTGCCAGCAGTTTGGGACAGCCTGTGGGGACCTTC. It encodes CASSLGQPVGTF. V gene TRBV12-3 or TRBV12-4 combines with J gene TRBJ1-2; 7 bases are shared with TRBD1. The CDR3 covers 12 residues. The ends lost 3 bases at V and 14 bases at J; junction bases unmatched: 9.

V is TRBV5-1 and J is TRBJ2-3; D is tentatively TRBD1 or TRBD2 (5 bases each). CDR3 size: 16 residues. V lost 4 bases, J lost 0 bases, and 15 bases lay in between. CDR1 and CDR2 (germline): SGHRS, YFSETQ. CDR3 coding DNA: TGCGCCAGCAGCCCGGGGCAGGTCCCTAGCACAGATACGCAGTATTTT. Its protein is CASSPGQVPSTDTQYF.

This clone was seen a handful of times. This chain joins TRBV12-5 and TRBJ1-1, with D unclear. Germline V gene sequence: CDR1 LGHNT, CDR2 FRNRAP. CDR3 length: 12 amino acids. Trimming cost V 1 base and J 8 bases, with 8 bases left between them. DNA for the CDR3: TGTGCTAGTGGTTTGGCCCTGGGGGAAGCTTTCTTT. It is translated as CASGLALGEAFF.

The rearrangement links TRBV27 to TRBJ1-1, with 7 bases aligning to TRBD1. This CDR3 has 13 amino acids. Germline trimming cut 2 bases from V and 5 bases from J; bases unmatched to any gene: 2. Germline V CDR1 and CDR2: MNHEY, SMNVEV (reference sequence). Written as DNA, the CDR3 is TGTGCCAGCAGTTTAGACAGGGTAACTGAAGCTTTCTTT. As protein: CASSLDRVTEAFF.

The chain uses TRBV9 and TRBJ1-1; D call uncertain. The CDR3 sequence is 14 residues long. Germline V CDR1 and CDR2: SGDLS, YYNGEE. The germline V and J ends were trimmed by 7 bases and 6 bases, with 19 bases remaining between them. The CDR3 DNA reads as TGTGCCAGCGGGCCCAGTGATGGTGGGGCTGAAGCTTTCTTT. Residues: CASGPSDGGAEAFF.

J is TRBJ2-7 and V is TRBV2; 10 nucleotides align to TRBD1. The CDR3 contains 12 residues. V gave up 10 bases and J gave up 7 bases; unmatched junction bases: 7. Germline V CDR1 and CDR2: SNHLY, FYNNEI. The CDR3 sequence: CATRDRGWEQYF. CDR3 DNA sequence: TGTGCCACCCGGGACAGGGGATGGGAGCAGTACTTC.

The gene calls are TRBV6-1 and TRBJ1-6, with 7 positions matching TRBD1. Germline V lookup: CDR1 MNHNS, CDR2 SASEGT. The V gene end was trimmed by 1 base and the J gene end by 9 bases; junction bases not matched to a gene: 3. The CDR3 spans 14 residues. The CDR3, as DNA: TGTGCCAGCAGTGAAGTGGGACAGCCTTCACCCCTCCACTTT. This encodes CASSEVGQPSPLHF.